This entry concerns a single T cell receptor (beta chain). The sample originates from a study of OX40 agonist ivuxolimab in advanced cancers. Repertoires were generated with immunoSEQ multiplex PCR, while TCRdb's copy carries only in-frame clones and drops some. The repertoire consists of roughly 30,000 clones, with 90% to 95% occurring once and the leading ten covering over 4%. The origin of this receptor is an adult with an advanced solid tumor such as melanoma, head and neck, liver or kidney cancer. The material sequenced was CD4+ or CD8+ T cells sorted from blood, taken in a trial of the OX40 agonist ivuxolimab.

CDR3 protein: CASSPERGARTDTQYF. As DNA, the CDR3 is TGTGCCAGCAGCCCGGAGCGGGGGGCCAGGACAGATACGCAGTATTTT. The chain has TRBV7-3 and TRBJ2-3; 9 bases align to TRBD2. V shed 5 bases and J 3 bases; nucleotides not matched to a gene: 9. CDR1 is SGHTA and CDR2 is FQGTGA in the germline V gene. CDR3 length equals 16 residues.